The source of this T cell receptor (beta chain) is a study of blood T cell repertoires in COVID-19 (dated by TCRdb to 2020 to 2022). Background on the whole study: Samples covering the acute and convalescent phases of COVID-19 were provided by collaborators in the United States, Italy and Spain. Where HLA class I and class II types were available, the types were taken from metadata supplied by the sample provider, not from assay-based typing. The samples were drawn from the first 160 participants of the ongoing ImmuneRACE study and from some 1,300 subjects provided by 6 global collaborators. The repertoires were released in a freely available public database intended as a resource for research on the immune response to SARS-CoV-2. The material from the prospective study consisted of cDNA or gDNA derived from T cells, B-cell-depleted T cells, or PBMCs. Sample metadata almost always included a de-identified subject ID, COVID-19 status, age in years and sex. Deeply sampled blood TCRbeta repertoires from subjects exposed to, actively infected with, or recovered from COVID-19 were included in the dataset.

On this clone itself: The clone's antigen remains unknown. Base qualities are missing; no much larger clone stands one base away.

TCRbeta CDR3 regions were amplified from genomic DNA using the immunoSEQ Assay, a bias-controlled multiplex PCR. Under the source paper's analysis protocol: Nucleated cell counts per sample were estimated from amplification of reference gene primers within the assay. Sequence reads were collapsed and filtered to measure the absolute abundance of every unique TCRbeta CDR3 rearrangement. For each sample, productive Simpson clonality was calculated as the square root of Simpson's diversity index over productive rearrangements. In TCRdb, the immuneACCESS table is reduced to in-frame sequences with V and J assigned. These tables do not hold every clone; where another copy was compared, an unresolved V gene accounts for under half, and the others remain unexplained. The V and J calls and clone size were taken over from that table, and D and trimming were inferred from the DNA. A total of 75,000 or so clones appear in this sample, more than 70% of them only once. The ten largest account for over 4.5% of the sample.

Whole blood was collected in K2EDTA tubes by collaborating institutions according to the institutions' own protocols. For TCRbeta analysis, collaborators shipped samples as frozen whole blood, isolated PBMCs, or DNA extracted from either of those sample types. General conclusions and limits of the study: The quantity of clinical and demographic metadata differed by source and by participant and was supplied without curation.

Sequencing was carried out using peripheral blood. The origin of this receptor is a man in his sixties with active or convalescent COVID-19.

The CDR3: CASSATSGGPYNEQFF. The nucleotide sequence reads as follows: TGTGCCAGCAGCGCGACTAGCGGGGGGCCTTACAATGAGCAGTTCTTC. The chain couples TRBV11-3 to TRBJ2-1, and 13 bases in between align with TRBD2. V ends up 5 bases short and J 4 bases short, with an unmatched junction base count of 5. From the cysteine up to the phenylalanine, the CDR3 has a length of 16 residues. Only the CDR3 DNA is retained, 48 bases long and in frame from the first base. As encoded in the germline V gene, CDR1 is SGHNT while CDR2 is YENEEA.